This T cell receptor (beta chain) was identified during a study of blood T cell repertoires in COVID-19. Germline V gives CDR1 DFQATT, CDR2 SNEGSKA (reference sequence). This CDR3 is built from 15 residues. V gave up 3 bases and J gave up 0 bases, with 15 bases separating them. Participant reports of clinical history set cohort assignment. The study counted Cohort 3 donors as recovered given two negative PCRs, clearance, or symptom resolution. Under the authors' procedure: Nucleated cell counts were estimated from reference gene primer amplification. Sequencing was performed with immunoSEQ multiplex PCR; in TCRdb, only in-frame clones are kept and a portion is missing. V, J and clone size derive from that table, while D and trimming were established from the DNA sequence. This sample carries about 310,000 clones, about nine tenths of them seen once, and the ten largest clones take approximately 9.4%.

This rearrangement joins TRBV20-1 to TRBJ2-7; D unclear. Sequenced sample: PBMCs or T cells enriched from blood (not recorded which). The origin of this receptor is a woman aged 40 to 50 who had recovered from COVID-19. The CDR3 DNA reads TGCAGTGCTAGTAACCGACTGAGAAGCTCCTACGAGCAGTACTTC. Amino acids: CSASNRLRSSYEQYF.